Listed below are T cell receptor beta chains from one sample, sequenced in a study of response to subunit inactivated influenza vaccine. Each CDR3 protein gets one entry after TCRdb re-called the RT-PCR reads with MiXCR. This sample has 860,000 or so distinct CDR3 sequences, with around 20% found just once. The sample in question was PBMCs from blood, obtained roughly 5 days after vaccination. All receptors come from a man aged 50 or older who received an inactivated influenza vaccine. Both conserved end residues are part of each CDR3. The D gene is left open where the match is weak. Clone size is shown for a subset of rows, as once, few, many or a class of expanded clone.

d_gene,v_gene,abundance,j_gene,CDR3aa,CDR3nt
.,TRBV20-1,few,TRBJ2-1,CSAGRGPQLEQFF,TGCAGTGCTGGCCGGGGGCCTCAACTTGAGCAGTTCTTC
.,TRBV7-8,.,TRBJ1-1,CASSSTMLGEGTEAFF,TGTGCCAGCAGCTCCACAATGTTGGGGGAAGGGACTGAAGCTTTCTTT
.,TRBV20-1,few,TRBJ1-5,CSARKPLGNQPQHF,TGCAGTGCTAGGAAACCCCTAGGCAATCAGCCCCAGCATTTT
.,TRBV20-1,.,TRBJ1-1,CSARQGAEAFF,TGCAGTGCTAGACAGGGCGCTGAAGCTTTCTTT
.,TRBV4-2,.,TRBJ1-1,CASSQDLRQAAFF,TGTGCCAGCAGCCAAGATCTTCGACAAGCGGCTTTCTTT
TRBD2,TRBV6-5,.,TRBJ2-1,CASSYSGSGRPYNEQFF,TGTGCCAGCAGTTACTCGGGTAGCGGGAGACCTTACAATGAGCAGTTCTTC
.,TRBV5-1,.,TRBJ2-1,CASSSDYNNEQFF,TGCGCCAGCAGCTCCGACTACAACAATGAGCAGTTCTTC
TRBD2,TRBV11-2,.,TRBJ2-5,CASSTSGWETQYF,TGTGCCAGCTCGACTAGCGGGTGGGAGACCCAGTACTTC
.,TRBV5-1,.,TRBJ1-3,CASSLGAAGSGNTIYF,TGCGCCAGCAGCTTGGGAGCGGCGGGTTCTGGAAACACCATATATTTT
.,TRBV12-3/TRBV12-4,few,TRBJ1-2,CASSLVIWGEHHGYTF,TGTGCCAGCAGTTTAGTTATCTGGGGTGAGCACCATGGCTACACCTTC
.,TRBV5-1,.,TRBJ2-3,CASSFVAGTDTQYF,TGCGCCAGCAGCTTCGTGGCGGGGACAGATACGCAGTATTTT
.,TRBV28,few,TRBJ2-2,CASSLIQGSRSSTGELFF,TGTGCCAGCAGTCTAATCCAGGGATCTAGAAGCTCGACCGGGGAGCTGTTTTTT
TRBD1,TRBV6-1,few,TRBJ1-2,CASRWTGGYGYTF,TGTGCCAGCAGGTGGACAGGGGGCTATGGCTACACCTTC
.,TRBV4-2,few,TRBJ1-1,CASSQGLGTFTSTEAFF,TGTGCCAGCAGCCAAGGGTTAGGGACATTTACTAGTACTGAAGCTTTCTTT
.,TRBV5-1,few,TRBJ1-4,CASSSLGRPNEKLFF,TGCGCCAGCAGCTCTTTAGGGAGGCCTAATGAAAAACTGTTTTTT
TRBD1,TRBV5-6,many,TRBJ1-3,CASSFSQTGYQRNTIYF,TGTGCCAGCAGCTTCAGTCAGACAGGGTATCAGAGGAACACCATATATTTT
TRBD2,TRBV20-1,many,TRBJ2-1,CSARGLAGGPYNEQFF,TGCAGTGCTAGAGGGCTAGCGGGGGGGCCATACAATGAGCAGTTCTTC
.,TRBV4-2,few,TRBJ2-5,CASSQDQSGTQYF,TGTGCCAGCAGCCAAGACCAGAGCGGGACCCAGTACTTC
.,TRBV10-3,few,TRBJ2-7,CAISGTGIFYEQYF,TGTGCCATCAGTGGAACAGGGATTTTCTACGAGCAGTACTTC